This T cell receptor beta chain was retrieved from a study of blood T cell repertoires in COVID-19. As for the study in general: Samples came from the United States, Italy and Spain, spanning acute and convalescent COVID-19. T cells, B-cell-depleted T cells, or PBMCs supplied cDNA or gDNA.

In the authors' workflow: Amplified reference gene primers provided the basis for estimating nucleated cell counts. The protocol was immunoSEQ multiplex PCR, while the TCRdb copy is restricted to in-frame clones and leaves out a portion. V and J calls and clone size follow that table, whereas D and trimming were derived from the DNA. The sample includes tens of thousands of clones, approximately 80% of them seen just once. The CDR3 spans 13 residues. V gave up 4 bases and J gave up 4 bases, with 8 bases separating them. Germline loops: CDR1 SEHNR, CDR2 FQNEAQ (reference sequence). Sequenced input: peripheral blood. The origin of this receptor is a man between 65 and 80 years old with acute or convalescent COVID-19. The rearrangement uses TRBV7-9 and TRBJ2-1; TRBD1 might be the D (6 bases). The DNA for the CDR3 is TGTGCCAGCAGCTGGACAGCGTACAATGAGCAGTTCTTC. Amino acid sequence: CASSWTAYNEQFF.